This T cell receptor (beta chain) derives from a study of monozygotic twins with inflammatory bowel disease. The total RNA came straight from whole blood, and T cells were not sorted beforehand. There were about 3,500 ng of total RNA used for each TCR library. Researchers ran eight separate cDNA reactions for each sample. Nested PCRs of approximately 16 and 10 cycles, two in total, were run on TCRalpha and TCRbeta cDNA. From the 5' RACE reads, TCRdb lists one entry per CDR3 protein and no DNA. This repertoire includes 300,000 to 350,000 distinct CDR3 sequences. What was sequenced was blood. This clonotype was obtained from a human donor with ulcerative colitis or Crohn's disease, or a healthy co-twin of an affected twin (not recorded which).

CDR3 in amino acids: CASKRTGNTEAFF. This chain uses TRBV6-1 with TRBJ1-1; TCRdb names TRBD1, which stays unverified in the absence of DNA. The CDR3 totals 13 residues. Germline-derived CDR1 and CDR2 are MNHNS and SASEGT.